This TCR beta chain was retrieved from a study of read filtering for tumor transcriptome and immune sequencing (dated by TCRdb to the early 2020s). A note on the overall study: The cohort had 17 male and roughly 14 female patients with a mean age of roughly 70 years, ranging from roughly 45 to 85. The study compared TCR repertoires from targeted immune repertoire sequencing and bulk whole-transcriptome sequencing run on the same bone marrow samples. TCR-region mapped reads per sample ranged from about 4 to 10.27 million with IR-seq versus only about 75 to 1,400 with RNA-seq. Under revised international staging, roughly 8 patients fell into R-ISS I, 16 into R-ISS II and over five into R-ISS III. After DNase treatment, whole-transcriptome libraries were prepared using the TruSeq RNA Access Library Prep Kit. As a main aim, a read-filtering strategy for immune repertoire data was addressed, with the specific question being whether clonotypes supported by a single read should be removed.

Taken from cysteine to phenylalanine, the CDR3 has 14 residues. CDR3 DNA is the only sequence kept; it has 42 bases, read in frame from the first base. Relative to germline, V is missing 5 bases and J is missing 2 bases, with 3 bases of the junction outside any gene match. Beyond this particular receptor, the publication reports: Clonotypes were captured by IR-seq at much higher depth and more reliably than by RNA-seq, and smaller IR-seq throughput was sufficient for identification of most shared clonotypes. In IR-seq, single-read clonotypes were approximately 80% of clonotypes but around 3.2% of total reads; in RNA-seq they were roughly 77% of clonotypes and 35% to 45% of reads. Rather than purified T cells, the sorted CD138-negative fraction was a mixed bone marrow immune population. When single-read clonotypes were removed, the proportions of shared clonotypes in IR-seq and RNA-seq correlated more strongly.

Ten or more counts support this clonotype. Its antigen is not yet known. Base quality data are lacking; no much larger clone is found one base away. Bone marrow was sampled from every patient at the time of active disease. Bone marrow mononuclear cells were isolated by Ficoll-Hypaque density gradient centrifugation. Myeloma plasma cells were removed and CD138-negative cells were obtained by negative selection following labeling with CD138 magnetic microbeads on a MACS separator. Flow cytometry with CD138 antibodies on an Attune NxT was used to check how pure the isolated cells were. TRIzol reagent was used to extract total RNA, and a NanoDrop spectrophotometer was used to quantify the extracted RNA. For each patient, paired RNA-seq and IR-seq were run on the CD138-negative bone marrow sample from that patient. The Immunoverse kit was used to build TCR libraries from approximately 410 ng RNA, with molecular barcoded adaptors covering alpha/delta and beta/gamma chains. TCR library preparation used the same RNA that was used for transcriptome sequencing. TCR libraries were sequenced on an Illumina HiSeq 4000 with 2 x 150 cycles. Concerning the study's data processing: MiXCR aligned TCR reads to human V, D, J and C references and assembled the aligned reads into CDR3 clonotypes, with quality filtering and error correction included. The tcR package in R was used to analyze clonotype counts and gene usage diversity. Raw mapping reads were checked after the RNA-seq reads had been mapped by STAR aligner version 2.5.3a onto the human GRCh37 genome. To test the effect of sequencing depth on detected clonotypes, IR-seq fastq files were randomly downsampled using Seqtk 1.3. TCRdb redid the processing of the public reads, applying fastp at Q25 and MiXCR, and retained in-frame beta chains. Rows with a matching CDR3 protein are joined into one entry that keeps the most common DNA and genes. The V and J calls here are based on TCRdb, not the publication. This sample has about 27,000 distinct CDR3 sequences in its table, and 13% to 15% of those were observed once. The biggest ten clones account for just under 45% of the sample.

The TCR originated in a donor aged 40 or over with multiple myeloma. Recombination linked TRBV12-3 or TRBV12-4 to TRBJ1-5; 7 middle bases align to TRBD1. The source material was a population of CD138-negative cells sorted from bone marrow. The cell subset or site label corresponds to: bone marrow mononuclear cells depleted of CD138+ plasma/myeloma cells by negative magnetic selection. The DNA sequence is TGTGCCAGCAGTGACACAGGGGGCAATCAGCCCCAGCATTTT. This gives the protein CASSDTGGNQPQHF.